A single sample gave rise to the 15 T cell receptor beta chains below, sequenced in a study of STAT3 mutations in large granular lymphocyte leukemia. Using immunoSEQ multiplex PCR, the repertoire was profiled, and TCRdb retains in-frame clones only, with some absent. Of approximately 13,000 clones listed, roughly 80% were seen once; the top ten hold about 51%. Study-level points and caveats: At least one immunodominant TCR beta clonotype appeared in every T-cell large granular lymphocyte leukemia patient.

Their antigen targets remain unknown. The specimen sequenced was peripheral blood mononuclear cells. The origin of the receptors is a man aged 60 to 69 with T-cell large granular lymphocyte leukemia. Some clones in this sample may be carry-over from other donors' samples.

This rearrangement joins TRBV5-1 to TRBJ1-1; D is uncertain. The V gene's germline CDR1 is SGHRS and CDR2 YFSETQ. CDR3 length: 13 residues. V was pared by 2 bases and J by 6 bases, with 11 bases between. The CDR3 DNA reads TGCGCCAGCAGCTTCAATGGAGAGTCTGAAGCTTTCTTT. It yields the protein CASSFNGESEAFF.

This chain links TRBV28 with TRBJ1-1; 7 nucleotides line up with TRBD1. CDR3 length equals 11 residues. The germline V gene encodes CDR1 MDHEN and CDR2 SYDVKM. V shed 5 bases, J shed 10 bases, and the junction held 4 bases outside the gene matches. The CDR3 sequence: CASSPQGGAFF. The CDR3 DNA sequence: TGTGCCAGCAGTCCCCAGGGGGGAGCTTTCTTT.

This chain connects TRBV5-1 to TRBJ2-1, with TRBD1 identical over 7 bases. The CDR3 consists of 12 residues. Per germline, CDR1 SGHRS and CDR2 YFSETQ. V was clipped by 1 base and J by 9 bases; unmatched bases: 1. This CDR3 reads CASSLPGGEQFF. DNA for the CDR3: TGCGCCAGCAGCTTGCCAGGGGGTGAGCAGTTCTTC.

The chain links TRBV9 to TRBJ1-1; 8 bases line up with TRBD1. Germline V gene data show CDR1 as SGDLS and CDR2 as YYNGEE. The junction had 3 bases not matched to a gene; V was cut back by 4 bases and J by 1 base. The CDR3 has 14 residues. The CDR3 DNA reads TGTGCCAGCAGCACACAGGGGGGGAACACTGAAGCTTTCTTT. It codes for CASSTQGGNTEAFF.

The CDR3 reads CASSQGWSGPGNTIYF. The CDR3 DNA reads as TGTGCCAGCAGCCAGGGGTGGAGTGGCCCTGGAAACACCATATATTTT. This chain connects TRBV7-9 to TRBJ1-3, with D possibly being TRBD1 (6 bases). The CDR3 is 16 amino acids. Germline assignment: CDR1 SEHNR and CDR2 FQNEAQ (reference sequence). Trimming stripped 5 bases from V and 2 bases from J, with 16 bases between.

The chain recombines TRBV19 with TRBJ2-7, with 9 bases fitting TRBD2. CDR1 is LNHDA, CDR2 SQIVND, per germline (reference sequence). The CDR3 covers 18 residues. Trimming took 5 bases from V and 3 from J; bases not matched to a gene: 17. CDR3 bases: TGTGCCAGTAGTGCCCCTACCCAGTTAGCGGGAGAGCACTACGAGCAGTACTTC. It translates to CASSAPTQLAGEHYEQYF.

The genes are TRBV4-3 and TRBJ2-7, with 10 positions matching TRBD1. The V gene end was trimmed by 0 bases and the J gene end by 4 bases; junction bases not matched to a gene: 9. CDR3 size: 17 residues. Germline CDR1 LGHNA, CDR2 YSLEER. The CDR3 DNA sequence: TGCGCCAGCAGCCAAGAATACGGGTCGGGACAGGGGTACGAGCAGTACTTC. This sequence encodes CASSQEYGSGQGYEQYF.

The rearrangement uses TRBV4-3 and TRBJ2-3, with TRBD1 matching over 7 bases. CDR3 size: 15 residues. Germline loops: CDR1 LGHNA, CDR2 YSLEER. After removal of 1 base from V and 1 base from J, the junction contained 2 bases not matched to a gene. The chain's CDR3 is CASSQVGTGTDTQYF. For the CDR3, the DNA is TGCGCCAGCAGCCAAGTGGGGACAGGCACAGATACGCAGTATTTT.

CDR3 bases: TGCGCCAGCACTATAAGCTCCTACGAGCAGTACTTC. This encodes CASTISSYEQYF. The gene calls are TRBV10-2 and TRBJ2-7; no clear D gene. V lost 7 bases to trimming and J lost 0 bases, with 7 bases between them. Germline V CDR1 and CDR2: WSHSY, SAAADI. The CDR3 is made up of 12 amino acids.

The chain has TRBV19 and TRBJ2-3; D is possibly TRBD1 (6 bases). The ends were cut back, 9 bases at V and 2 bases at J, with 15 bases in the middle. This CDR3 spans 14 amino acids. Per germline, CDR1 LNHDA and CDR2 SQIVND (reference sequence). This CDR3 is CASCLQGHTDTQYF. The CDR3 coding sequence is TGTGCCAGCTGCCTACAGGGACACACAGATACGCAGTATTTT.

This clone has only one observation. The CDR3 reads CASSPTMNTEAFF. For the CDR3, the DNA is TGTGCCAGCAGCCCGACAATGAACACTGAAGCTTTCTTT. The chain uses TRBV7-9 and TRBJ1-1; D call uncertain. The CDR3 loop spans 13 amino acids. Germline V gives CDR1 SEHNR, CDR2 FQNEAQ (reference sequence). Trimming took off 5 bases at V and 0 bases at J, with 7 bases between the two ends.

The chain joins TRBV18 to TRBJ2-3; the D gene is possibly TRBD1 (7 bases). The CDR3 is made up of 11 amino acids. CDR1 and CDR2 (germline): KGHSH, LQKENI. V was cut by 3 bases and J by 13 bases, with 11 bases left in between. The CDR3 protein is CASSPDRREYF. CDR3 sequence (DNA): TGTGCCAGCTCACCGGACAGGAGGGAGTATTTT.

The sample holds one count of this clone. The DNA of the CDR3 is TGTGCCAGCTCACCACTTTCCCCGGGAGGCGACGAGCAGTACTTC. Protein sequence: CASSPLSPGGDEQYF. The genes are TRBV18 and TRBJ2-7, with 7 bases fitting TRBD2. Germline V lookup: CDR1 KGHSH, CDR2 LQKENI. V lost 1 base to trimming and J lost 5 bases; unmatched junction nucleotides: 8. The length of the CDR3 is 15 residues.

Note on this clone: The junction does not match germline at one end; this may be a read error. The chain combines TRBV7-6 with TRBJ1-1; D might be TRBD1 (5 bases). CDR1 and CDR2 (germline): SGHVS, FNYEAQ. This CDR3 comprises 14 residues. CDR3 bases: TGTGCTAGCAGCTTAGCCCAGGGACGGAATGAAGCTTTCTTT. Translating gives CASSLAQGRNEAFF.

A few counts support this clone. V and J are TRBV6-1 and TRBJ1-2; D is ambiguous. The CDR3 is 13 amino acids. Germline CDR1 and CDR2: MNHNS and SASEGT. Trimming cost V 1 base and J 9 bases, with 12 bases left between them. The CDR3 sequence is CASSEVRQASYTF. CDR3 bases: TGTGCCAGCAGTGAAGTCCGGCAGGCGAGCTACACCTTC.